This T cell receptor beta chain was obtained from a study of T cells after yellow fever vaccination. Study at large: Some fractions had low cell numbers, and these were prepared with SMART-Seq v4 Ultra Low Input.

Study-wide results and caveats: The CD4 compartment and the CD8 compartment contained a small share of clonotypes in common. Secondary responses were weaker yet peaked faster, day 5 versus 15.

The sample holds a few counts of this clonotype. The TCR cDNA carried a universal primer site and UMIs from 5'RACE template switching. TCRdb reprocessed the 5' RACE reads with MiXCR, giving one entry per CDR3 protein. The sample carries about 42,000 distinct CDR3 sequences, around 6.5% recorded once. This CDR3 contains 14 residues. The ends were cut back, 0 bases at V and 5 bases at J, with 10 bases in the middle. Germline V CDR1 and CDR2: WNHNN, SYGVQD (reference sequence). The sequence was collected from a man aged 25 to 45 who received the YFV17D yellow fever vaccine. The chain links TRBV10-1 to TRBJ1-1; possibly TRBD1 for D (6 bases). Sequencing was performed on PBMCs, either bulk or a sorted T-cell subset (CD4+, CD8+, memory, or dextramer-sorted; not recorded which), taken 45 days after the yellow fever booster vaccination. The CDR3 bases are TGCGCCAGCAGTGAGTCGGGACACGGGACTGAAGCTTTCTTT. Translation gives CASSESGHGTEAFF.